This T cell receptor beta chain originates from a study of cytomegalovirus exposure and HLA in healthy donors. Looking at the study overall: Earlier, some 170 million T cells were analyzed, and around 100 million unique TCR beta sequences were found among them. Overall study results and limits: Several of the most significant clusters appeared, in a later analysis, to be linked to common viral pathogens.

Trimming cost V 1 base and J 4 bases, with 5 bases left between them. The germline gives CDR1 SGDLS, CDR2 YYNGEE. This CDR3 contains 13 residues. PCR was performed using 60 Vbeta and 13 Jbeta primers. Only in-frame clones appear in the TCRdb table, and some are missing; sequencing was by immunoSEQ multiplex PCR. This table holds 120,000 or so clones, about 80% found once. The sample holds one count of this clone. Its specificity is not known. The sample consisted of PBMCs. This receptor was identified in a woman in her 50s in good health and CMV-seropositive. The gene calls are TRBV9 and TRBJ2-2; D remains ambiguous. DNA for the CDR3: TGTGCCAGCAGCGTAACCAGCACCGGGGAGCTGTTTTTT. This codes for CASSVTSTGELFF.